The 25 T cell receptor beta chains in this list originate from one sample, sequenced in a study of T cell repertoires and HLA-DP antigens. The data were produced by immunoSEQ multiplex PCR, yet TCRdb's version contains in-frame clones alone and is incomplete. The data show around 70,000 clones, roughly 77% seen once. Their antigens are not known. What was sequenced was CD4+ T cells from PBMCs. These receptors were taken from a man aged 55-75 years in good health and CMV-seronegative.

This clone came up a few times. V and J are TRBV10-3 and TRBJ2-1; 10 bases map to TRBD2. Germline V lookup: CDR1 ENHRY, CDR2 SYGVKD. Trimming took 3 bases from V and 3 from J; bases not matched to a gene: 11. The CDR3 totals 18 residues. CDR3 region: CAISDYSGGRRGYNEQFF. The CDR3 bases are TGTGCCATCAGTGACTATAGCGGGGGGCGACGCGGCTACAATGAGCAGTTCTTC.

This chain joins TRBV4-3 and TRBJ1-5; weak D call: TRBD1 (6 bases). The CDR3 runs to 13 residues. The germline V gene has CDR1 LGHNA and CDR2 YSLEER. The germline V and J ends were trimmed by 4 bases and 11 bases, with 15 bases remaining between them. CDR3 sequence reads: CASSLGGSGAQHF. The DNA for the CDR3 is TGCGCCAGCAGCCTCGGGGGGTCAGGGGCCCAGCATTTT.

About this clone itself: At the DNA level, this CDR3 is encoded by other sequences in the same sample as well. The rearrangement links TRBV5-1 to TRBJ1-5, with unresolved D. V lost 0 bases and J 0 bases, leaving 7 bases between the germline ends. Per germline, CDR1 SGHRS and CDR2 YFSETQ. The CDR3 loop spans 15 amino acids. The CDR3 nucleotides are TGCGCCAGCAGCTTGGGAGGGAATAGCAATCAGCCCCAGCATTTT. This translates into CASSLGGNSNQPQHF. Looking up the rest from reference TRBV5-1 and TRBJ1-5 gives the full variable domain: KAGVTQTPRYLIKTRGQQVTLSCSPISGHRSVSWYQQTPGQGLQFLFEYFSETQRNKGNFPGRFSGRQFSNSRSEMNVSTLELGDSALYLCASSLGGNSNQPQHFGDGTRLSIL.

The rearrangement uses TRBV28 and TRBJ1-5; 10 bases agree with TRBD1. CDR1 and CDR2 (germline): MDHEN, SYDVKM. CDR3 length equals 16 residues. Losses at the gene ends were 5 bases for V and 5 bases for J; bases not matched to a gene: 9. The chain's CDR3 is CASSTTRTGGDQPQHF. CDR3 nucleotides: TGTGCCAGCAGTACCACCCGGACAGGGGGAGATCAGCCCCAGCATTTT.

This clone was seen a handful of times. The V gene is TRBV5-5, the J gene TRBJ1-4, with D unresolved. With 3 bases removed from V and 6 bases from J, the gap between germline ends came to 18 bases. Germline CDR1 SGHKS, CDR2 YYEKEE (reference sequence). This CDR3 has 16 residues. The CDR3 loop is CASSSVVVSTDEKLFF. CDR3 sequence (DNA): TGTGCCAGCAGCTCAGTGGTAGTCTCGACGGATGAAAAACTGTTTTTT. Combining the CDR3 with reference TRBV5-5 and TRBJ1-4 gives the whole variable domain DAGVTQSPTHLIKTRGQQVTLRCSPISGHKSVSWYQQVLGQGPQFIFQYYEKEERGRGNFPDRFSARQFPNYSSELNVNALLLGDSALYLCASSSVVVSTDEKLFFGSGTQLSVL.

The V call is TRBV29-1, the J call TRBJ2-1; D is perhaps TRBD1 or TRBD2 (6 bases each). Trimming stripped 4 bases from V and 6 bases from J, with 13 bases between. CDR1 and CDR2 (germline): SQVTM, ANQGSEA. The CDR3 is made up of 13 amino acids. CDR3 in DNA: TGCAGCGTTGTTGAGGGGGGTGGCAATGAGCAGTTCTTC. It codes for CSVVEGGGNEQFF.

V usage is TRBV29-1 and J usage is TRBJ1-4; D is undetermined. V lost 5 bases and J 0 bases, leaving 10 bases between the germline ends. Germline lookup yields CDR1 SQVTM and CDR2 ANQGSEA. CDR3 length: 14 amino acids. In DNA, the CDR3 is TGCAGCGTTTCGTCCGGTTCAACTAATGAAAAACTGTTTTTT. Encoded protein: CSVSSGSTNEKLFF.

This clone was seen only a few times. The chain combines TRBV11-1 with TRBJ2-3; 10 bases are a match to TRBD2. CDR1 is SGHAT and CDR2 is FQDESV in the germline V gene (reference sequence). The CDR3 consists of 14 residues. Unmatched junction bases numbered 2, after V lost 5 bases and J lost 3 bases. DNA of the CDR3: TGTGCCAGCAGCCTGGGACTAGCGACAGATACGCAGTATTTT. Translating it yields CASSLGLATDTQYF.

This chain joins TRBV30 and TRBJ2-1; the D is unclear. The CDR3 has 11 amino acids. The germline V and J ends were trimmed by 0 bases and 11 bases, with 8 bases remaining between them. CDR1 and CDR2 (germline): GTSNPN, SVGIG (reference sequence). The chain's CDR3 is CAWSVAIKQFF. The DNA for the CDR3 is TGTGCCTGGAGTGTAGCTATAAAGCAGTTCTTC.

V gene TRBV5-8 combines with J gene TRBJ1-2; TRBD1 matches 7 bases. This CDR3 is 15 amino acids long. Germline V gene lookup returns CDR1 SGHTS and CDR2 YDEGEE. With 0 bases clipped from V and 2 bases from J, the junction kept 4 bases outside the gene matches. In DNA form, the CDR3 reads TGTGCCAGCAGCTTGGGGCAGGGGGGGAACTATGGCTACACCTTC. It translates to CASSLGQGGNYGYTF.

This clone showed up just once. The CDR3 DNA reads TGTGCCAGCTCCCGGGGGACAGGGAATGAAAAACTGTTTTTT. This sequence encodes CASSRGTGNEKLFF. The rearrangement links TRBV18 to TRBJ1-4, with 9 bases fitting TRBD1. Looked up from germline, CDR1 is KGHSH and CDR2 is LQKENI. V lost 6 bases and J lost 5; bases outside the gene matches: 4. The CDR3 runs 14 residues.

On this clone itself: Compared with germline, one end of the junction differs, possibly owing to a read error. The chain has TRBV5-1 and TRBJ2-2; D uncertain. The CDR3 is made up of 15 amino acids. Germline V lookup: CDR1 SGHRS, CDR2 YFSETQ. The CDR3 loop is CASSSGLGRTGELFF. DNA for the CDR3: TGTGCCAGCAGCTCGGGCCTAGGTAGGACCGGGGAGCTGTTTTTT.

This clone showed up just a few times. V gene TRBV2 combines with J gene TRBJ2-2; D remains ambiguous. Trimming left V 8 bases short and J 3 bases short, with 13 bases between. The CDR3 length is 14 residues. Germline CDR1 and CDR2: SNHLY and FYNNEI. The CDR3 DNA is TGTGCCAGCGGAATGGGGTCGTACACCGGGGAGCTGTTTTTT. As protein: CASGMGSYTGELFF.

V gene TRBV19 combines with J gene TRBJ2-1; D gene ambiguous. V shed 3 bases and J shed 2 bases, with 8 bases lying between them. Germline-derived CDR1 and CDR2 are LNHDA and SQIVND (reference sequence). This CDR3 region has 14 residues. CDR3 in DNA: TGTGCCAGTAGTATGGGTTCTACCTACAATGAGCAGTTCTTC. Translated, it gives CASSMGSTYNEQFF.

The gene calls are TRBV7-6 and TRBJ1-4; no reliable D call. Trimming pared 0 bases from V and 1 base from J, leaving 6 bases between. Germline lookup yields CDR1 SGHVS and CDR2 FNYEAQ. The CDR3 has 15 residues. The CDR3 loop is CASSLALGTNEKLFF. For the CDR3, the DNA is TGTGCCAGCAGCTTAGCTCTGGGAACTAATGAAAAACTGTTTTTT.

J is TRBJ2-5 and V is TRBV7-2; D not resolved. Trimming pared 4 bases from V and 2 bases from J, leaving 8 bases between. Germline V gives CDR1 SGHTA, CDR2 FQGNSA. The CDR3 contains 13 residues. CDR3 sequence (DNA): TGTGCCAGCAGCTGGTCCGTTCAAGAGACCCAGTACTTC. This sequence encodes CASSWSVQETQYF.

This clone was picked up many times. The rearrangement links TRBV5-6 to TRBJ1-1; unclear D gene. Germline V gives CDR1 SGHDT, CDR2 YYEEEE. CDR3 length: 14 residues. V lost 4 bases, J lost 0 bases, and 10 bases lay in between. The chain's CDR3 is CASSKTTLNTEAFF. CDR3 nucleotides: TGTGCCAGCAGCAAGACAACCTTGAACACTGAAGCTTTCTTT.

This rearrangement joins TRBV7-9 to TRBJ2-1, with a weak D call TRBD2 (5 bases). The CDR3 totals 14 residues. The germline V gene has CDR1 SEHNR and CDR2 FQNEAQ (reference sequence). Trimming left V 0 bases short and J 6 bases short, with 9 bases between. CDR3 in amino acids: CASSLAVEVNEQFF. The CDR3 coding sequence is TGTGCCAGCAGCTTAGCCGTGGAGGTCAATGAGCAGTTCTTC.

The count of this clone is one. V and J are TRBV20-1 and TRBJ1-2; D ambiguous. This CDR3 region has 11 residues. Between the trimmed V and J ends, which lost 5 bases and 4 bases, there was a span of 8 bases. Germline V lookup: CDR1 DFQATT, CDR2 SNEGSKA (reference sequence). The CDR3 coding sequence is TGCAGTGCTGCTCCGGGCTATGGCTACACCTTC. Amino acids: CSAAPGYGYTF.

This chain connects TRBV27 to TRBJ1-2; no definite D call. Germline lookup yields CDR1 MNHEY and CDR2 SMNVEV (reference sequence). With 6 bases removed from V and 8 bases from J, the gap between germline ends came to 13 bases. CDR3 length: 12 amino acids. The CDR3 loop reads CASRGPAGGYTF. DNA for the CDR3: TGTGCCAGCAGAGGCCCCGCAGGCGGCTACACCTTC.

The chain is built from TRBV18 and TRBJ2-3; the D gene is possibly TRBD1 (6 bases). V was clipped by 6 bases and J by 2 bases, with 18 bases between them. The CDR3 totals 16 residues. Germline loops: CDR1 KGHSH, CDR2 LQKENI. The CDR3 DNA reads TGTGCCAGCTCCTTAAGTAGACAGGCGAACACAGATACGCAGTATTTT. Translated: CASSLSRQANTDTQYF.

The chain employs TRBV7-2 and TRBJ1-6; D ambiguous. Trimming took 4 bases from V and 6 from J, leaving 4 bases between them. The CDR3 is made up of 12 amino acids. Germline V CDR1 and CDR2: SGHTA, FQGNSA. The CDR3 sequence is CASSWSNSPLHF. The CDR3 region has the DNA TGTGCCAGCAGCTGGAGTAATTCACCCCTCCACTTT. The full variable domain, rest sourced from reference TRBV7-2 and TRBJ1-6, is GAGVSQSPSNKVTEKGKDVELRCDPISGHTALYWYRQSLGQGLEFLIYFQGNSAPDKSGLPSDRFSAERTGGSVSTLTIQRTQQEDSAVYLCASSWSNSPLHFGNGTRLTVT.

The chain uses TRBV5-1 and TRBJ1-1; TRBD1 aligns across 7 bases. CDR3 size: 14 residues. The ends lost 2 bases at V and 4 bases at J; junction bases unmatched: 5. CDR1 is SGHRS and CDR2 is YFSETQ in the germline V gene. This CDR3 is CASSFGEGATEAFF. CDR3 nucleotide sequence: TGCGCCAGCAGCTTTGGGGAGGGGGCCACTGAAGCTTTCTTT.

V usage is TRBV20-1 and J usage is TRBJ1-2; unclear D gene. The germline V gene encodes CDR1 DFQATT and CDR2 SNEGSKA (reference sequence). This CDR3 has 11 residues. V lost 5 bases to trimming and J lost 3 bases, with 7 bases between them. Here the CDR3 reads CSARPYYGYTF. Written as DNA, the CDR3 is TGCAGTGCTCGCCCCTACTATGGCTACACCTTC.

The chain links TRBV6-6 to TRBJ2-7; D not certain. The CDR3 has 13 residues. Trimming cost V 4 bases and J 2 bases, with 9 bases left between them. CDR1 is MNHNY, CDR2 SVGAGI, per germline (reference sequence). The CDR3 sequence is CASSSSTTYEQYV. CDR3 coding DNA: TGTGCCAGCAGTTCCTCGACCACCTACGAGCAGTACGTC.